These T cell receptor beta chains were read from a single sample in a study of T cells in Graves' hyperthyroidism and ophthalmopathy. MiXCR, run by TCRdb on the multiplex PCR reads, gives a single entry per CDR3 protein. The repertoire holds about 840,000 distinct CDR3 sequences, with 35% to 45% as singletons. Material: blood. Every receptor here comes from a man younger than 30 with Graves' hyperthyroidism. Both conserved end residues are part of each CDR3. Each record gives: V gene, clone size, D gene, J gene, CDR3 protein, CDR3 DNA. A D gene is named only where the DNA matches it firmly. Size tells how often a clone was seen (once, few, many) or the class of an expanded clone, and some rows leave it out.

TRBV6-5,many,.,TRBJ1-2,CASSQGAAYGYTF,TGTGCCAGCAGTCAGGGTGCGGCCTATGGCTACACCTTC
TRBV10-3,many,.,TRBJ2-7,CAIRAPGYEQYF,TGTGCCATCAGGGCGCCGGGATACGAGCAGTACTTC
TRBV4-1,many,.,TRBJ1-5,CASSQDGQGNQPQHF,TGCGCCAGCAGCCAAGATGGGCAGGGCAATCAGCCCCAGCATTTT
TRBV19,many,.,TRBJ2-7,CASSIVEGDEQYF,TGTGCCAGTAGTATAGTGGAGGGAGACGAGCAGTACTTC
TRBV4-3,.,TRBD2,TRBJ2-7,CASSQEASGRDEQYF,TGCGCCAGCAGCCAAGAGGCTAGCGGGAGGGACGAGCAGTACTTC
TRBV7-2,few,.,TRBJ2-7,CASSLLYYEQYF,TGTGCCAGCAGCTTATTGTACTACGAGCAGTACTTC
TRBV10-3,.,TRBD1,TRBJ1-1,CAISAGGRSEAFF,TGTGCCATCAGTGCAGGGGGGCGCTCTGAAGCTTTCTTT
TRBV20-1,few,.,TRBJ2-5,CSARVLAQETQYF,TGCAGTGCTAGAGTTCTAGCCCAAGAGACCCAGTACTTC
TRBV7-9,.,.,TRBJ1-5,CASSSGRPNQPQHF,TGTGCCAGCAGCTCCGGACGGCCAAATCAGCCCCAGCATTTT
TRBV5-6,.,.,TRBJ1-1,CASSSRPGGRGRLNTEAFF,TGTGCCAGCAGCTCCAGACCGGGGGGGCGCGGTAGGCTTAACACTGAAGCTTTCTTT
TRBV19,few,.,TRBJ2-5,CASSLEAGIMQETQYF,TGTGCCAGTAGTCTAGAGGCGGGCATCATGCAAGAGACCCAGTACTTC
TRBV7-9,many,.,TRBJ1-1,CASSPIQGTEAFF,TGTGCCAGCAGCCCCATTCAGGGCACTGAAGCTTTCTTT
TRBV6-5,many,.,TRBJ1-1,CASNQGLGEAFF,TGTGCCAGCAACCAAGGGTTGGGTGAAGCTTTCTTT
TRBV7-6,.,TRBD1,TRBJ2-2,CASTTGDGGELFF,TGTGCCAGCACCACAGGGGATGGCGGGGAGCTGTTTTTT
TRBV13,.,.,TRBJ2-2,CASSLGHVGELFF,TGTGCCAGCAGCTTAGGCCATGTCGGGGAGCTGTTTTTT
TRBV12-3/TRBV12-4,few,.,TRBJ2-7,CASSWTVTYEQYF,TGTGCCAGCAGTTGGACAGTAACCTACGAGCAGTACTTC
TRBV20-1,few,.,TRBJ2-7,CSARGPLSTYEQYF,TGCAGTGCTAGAGGACCCTTGAGCACCTACGAGCAGTACTTC
TRBV7-3,once,.,TRBJ1-5,CASSLARGFCQPQHF,TGTGCCAGCAGCTTAGCTAGGGGGTTTTGTCAGCCCCAGCATTTT
TRBV10-3,.,TRBD1,TRBJ1-6,CATRQGSAPLHF,TGTGCCACCCGACAGGGCTCAGCACCCCTCCACTTT
TRBV7-9,many,TRBD1,TRBJ1-2,CASRRQGDYTF,TGTGCCAGCAGACGACAGGGGGACTACACCTTC
TRBV19,.,.,TRBJ1-1,CASSIEVAGILMNTEAFF,TGTGCCAGTAGTATAGAAGTCGCAGGGATTCTCATGAACACTGAAGCTTTCTTT
TRBV19,.,TRBD1,TRBJ2-7,CASSAGQGHEQYF,TGTGCCAGTAGTGCGGGACAGGGCCACGAGCAGTACTTC
TRBV20-1,.,.,TRBJ1-2,CSARRDSFYGYTF,TGCAGTGCCAGGAGGGACTCGTTCTATGGCTACACCTTC
TRBV2,.,.,TRBJ2-3,CASPLGANTDTQYF,TGTGCCAGCCCTCTCGGGGCAAACACAGATACGCAGTATTTT
TRBV7-9,few,.,TRBJ2-6,CASSLPRGKGKPSGANVLTF,TGTGCCAGCAGCCTCCCAAGGGGGAAGGGAAAGCCCTCTGGGGCCAACGTCCTGACTTTC
TRBV2,many,.,TRBJ2-7,CASSEQGGGNEQYF,TGTGCCAGCAGTGAACAGGGGGGCGGGAACGAGCAGTACTTC
TRBV7-8,few,.,TRBJ2-7,CASSLFQDSYEQYF,TGTGCCAGCAGCTTATTTCAGGACTCCTACGAGCAGTACTTC
TRBV5-1,.,TRBD1,TRBJ2-5,CASSVDVTGEWGTQYF,TGCGCCAGCAGCGTTGACGTGACAGGGGAGTGGGGGACCCAGTACTTC
TRBV15,.,.,TRBJ2-7,CATSRGTNTGELYF,TGTGCCACCAGCAGAGGCACGAACACCGGGGAGCTGTACTTC
TRBV7-3,.,TRBD1,TRBJ1-4,CASSSRTGKATNEKLFF,TGTGCCAGCAGCTCCCGGACAGGGAAGGCAACTAATGAAAAACTGTTTTTT
TRBV25-1,.,.,TRBJ1-3,CASSESGDAAGNTIYF,TGTGCCAGCAGTGAAAGCGGGGACGCCGCTGGAAACACCATATATTTT
TRBV19,many,.,TRBJ1-6,CASSDSPDSPLHF,TGTGCCAGTAGCGACAGTCCTGATTCACCCCTCCACTTT
TRBV25-1,.,.,TRBJ2-4,CAYEQTSIQYF,TGTGCCTACGAGCAAACAAGCATTCAGTACTTC
TRBV28,.,.,TRBJ2-7,CASRYMGEQYF,TGTGCCAGCCGCTATATGGGCGAGCAGTACTTC
TRBV29-1,.,.,TRBJ2-7,CSAWTIHEQYF,TGCAGCGCATGGACTATCCACGAGCAGTACTTC
TRBV24-1,many,TRBD1,TRBJ1-5,CATSDQTGAIQPQHF,TGTGCCACCAGTGACCAGACAGGGGCAATTCAGCCCCAGCATTTT
TRBV5-1,many,.,TRBJ1-2,CASSLVGQPSSDYGYTF,TGCGCCAGCAGCTTGGTTGGCCAGCCTAGTAGTGACTATGGCTACACCTTC
TRBV25-1,.,.,TRBJ1-1,CASPQGLNTEAFF,TGTGCCAGCCCCCAGGGACTGAACACTGAAGCTTTCTTT
TRBV6-5,few,.,TRBJ1-5,CAGSEARNQPQHF,TGTGCCGGCAGTGAAGCCAGGAATCAGCCCCAGCATTTT
TRBV19,many,.,TRBJ1-2,CASSSKTGTYGYTF,TGTGCCAGTAGTTCGAAGACAGGTACCTATGGCTACACCTTC
TRBV9,many,.,TRBJ2-7,CASSVDGAYEQYF,TGTGCCAGCAGCGTAGACGGGGCCTACGAGCAGTACTTC
TRBV7-2,once,TRBD1,TRBJ1-2,CASSIQGPNYGYTF,TGTGCCAGCAGCATACAGGGGCCTAACTATGGCTACACCTTC
TRBV10-3,many,TRBD1,TRBJ1-6,CATSEGAFYNSPLHF,TGTGCCACCAGCGAGGGGGCCTTCTATAATTCACCCCTCCACTTT
TRBV4-1,many,.,TRBJ1-2,CASSQAPQGSYGYTF,TGCGCCAGCAGCCAAGCACCCCAGGGCTCCTATGGCTACACCTTC
TRBV7-8,few,.,TRBJ2-5,CASSFDRPSAQYF,TGTGCCAGCAGCTTCGACAGGCCCAGCGCCCAGTACTTC
TRBV19,once,.,TRBJ2-2,CASQNWRSNTGELSW,TGTGCCAGTCAGAATTGGCGGTCGAACACCGGGGAGCTGTCTTGG
TRBV13,few,.,TRBJ2-7,CASSRGSISYEQYF,TGTGCCAGCAGCCGCGGGTCTATCTCCTACGAGCAGTACTTC
TRBV25-1,many,.,TRBJ2-7,CASSESGVGWGEQYF,TGTGCCAGCAGTGAATCCGGGGTCGGTTGGGGGGAGCAGTACTTC
TRBV7-2,many,.,TRBJ1-3,CASSLWGGNTIYF,TGTGCCAGCAGCTTGTGGGGGGGAAACACCATATATTTT